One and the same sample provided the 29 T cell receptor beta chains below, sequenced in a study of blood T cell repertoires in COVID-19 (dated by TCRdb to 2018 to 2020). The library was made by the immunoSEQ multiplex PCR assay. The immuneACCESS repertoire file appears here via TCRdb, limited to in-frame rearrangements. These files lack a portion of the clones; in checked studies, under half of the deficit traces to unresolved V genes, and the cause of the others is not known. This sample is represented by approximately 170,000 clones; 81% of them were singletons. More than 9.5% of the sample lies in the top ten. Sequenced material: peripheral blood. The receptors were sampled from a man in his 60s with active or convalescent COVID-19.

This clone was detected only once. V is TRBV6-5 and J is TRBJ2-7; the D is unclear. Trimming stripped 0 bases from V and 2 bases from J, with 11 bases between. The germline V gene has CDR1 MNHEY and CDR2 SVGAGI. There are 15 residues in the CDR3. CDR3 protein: CASSYSYSSTYEQYF. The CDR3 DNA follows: TGTGCCAGCAGTTACTCGTACAGCTCAACCTACGAGCAGTACTTC.

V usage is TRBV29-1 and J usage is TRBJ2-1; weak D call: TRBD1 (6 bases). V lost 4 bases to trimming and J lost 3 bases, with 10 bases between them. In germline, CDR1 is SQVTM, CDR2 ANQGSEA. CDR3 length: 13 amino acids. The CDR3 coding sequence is TGCAGCGTTGGACAGGTCGGCTACAATGAGCAGTTCTTC. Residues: CSVGQVGYNEQFF.

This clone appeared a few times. Here the CDR3 reads CASSFGHVDEKLFF. CDR3 nucleotide sequence: TGTGCCAGCAGCTTTGGGCATGTTGACGAAAAACTGTTTTTT. The gene calls are TRBV7-9 and TRBJ1-4; no definite D call. This CDR3 comprises 14 residues. Per germline, CDR1 SEHNR and CDR2 FQNEAQ (reference sequence). V lost 3 bases to trimming and J lost 8 bases, with 13 bases between them.

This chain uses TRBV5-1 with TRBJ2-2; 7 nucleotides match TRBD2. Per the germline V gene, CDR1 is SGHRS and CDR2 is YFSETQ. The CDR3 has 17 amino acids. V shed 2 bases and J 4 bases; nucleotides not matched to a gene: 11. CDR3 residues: CASSLGPGLGGTGELFF. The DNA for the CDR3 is TGCGCCAGCAGCTTAGGGCCCGGACTAGGAGGCACCGGGGAGCTGTTTTTT.

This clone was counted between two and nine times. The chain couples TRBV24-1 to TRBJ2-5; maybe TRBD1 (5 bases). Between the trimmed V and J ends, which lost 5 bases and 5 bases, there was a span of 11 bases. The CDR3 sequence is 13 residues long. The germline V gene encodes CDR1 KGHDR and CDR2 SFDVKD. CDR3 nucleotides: TGTGCCACCAGTGTTTCAGGGTCGGAGACCCAGTACTTC. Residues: CATSVSGSETQYF.

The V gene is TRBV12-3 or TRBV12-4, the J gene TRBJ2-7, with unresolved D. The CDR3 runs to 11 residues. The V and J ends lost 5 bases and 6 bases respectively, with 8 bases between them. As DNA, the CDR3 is TGTGCCAGCAGTGACTTATTCGAGCAGTACTTC. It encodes CASSDLFEQYF.

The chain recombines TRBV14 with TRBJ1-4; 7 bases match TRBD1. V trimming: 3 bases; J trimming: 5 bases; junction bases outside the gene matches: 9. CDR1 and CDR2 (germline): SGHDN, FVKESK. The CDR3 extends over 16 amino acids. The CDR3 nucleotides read TGTGCCAGCAGCCATCCCAGGGGGGACTTCAATGAAAAACTGTTTTTT. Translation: CASSHPRGDFNEKLFF.

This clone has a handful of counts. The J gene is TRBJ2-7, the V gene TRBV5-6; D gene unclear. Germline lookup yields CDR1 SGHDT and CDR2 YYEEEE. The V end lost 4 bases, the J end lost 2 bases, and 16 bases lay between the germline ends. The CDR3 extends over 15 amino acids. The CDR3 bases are TGTGCCAGCAGCCCTTTAAGTGGCAACGCCTACGAGCAGTACTTC. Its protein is CASSPLSGNAYEQYF.

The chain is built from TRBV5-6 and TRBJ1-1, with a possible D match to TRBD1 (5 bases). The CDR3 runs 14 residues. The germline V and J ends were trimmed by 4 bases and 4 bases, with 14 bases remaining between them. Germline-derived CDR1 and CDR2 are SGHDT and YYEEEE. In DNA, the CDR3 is TGTGCCAGCAGCACGTGGGCCAGGGCCACTGAAGCTTTCTTT. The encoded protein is CASSTWARATEAFF.

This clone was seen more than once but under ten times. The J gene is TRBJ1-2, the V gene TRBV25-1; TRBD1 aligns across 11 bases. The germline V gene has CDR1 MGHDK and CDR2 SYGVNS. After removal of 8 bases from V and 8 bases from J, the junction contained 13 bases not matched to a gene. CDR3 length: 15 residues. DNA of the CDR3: TGTGCCAGCGCGGGACAGGGGGACTCCATGGGGGGCTACACCTTC. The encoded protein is CASAGQGDSMGGYTF.

The CDR3 sequence is CASSLEVGGPPSADTQYF. CDR3 nucleotides: TGTGCCAGCAGCTTGGAAGTCGGGGGGCCCCCCTCCGCAGATACGCAGTATTTT. V and J are TRBV5-5 and TRBJ2-3; tentatively, D is TRBD2 (7 bases). The CDR3 totals 18 residues. V gave up 0 bases and J gave up 4 bases, with 21 bases separating them. CDR1 and CDR2 from the germline V gene are SGHKS and YYEKEE (reference sequence).

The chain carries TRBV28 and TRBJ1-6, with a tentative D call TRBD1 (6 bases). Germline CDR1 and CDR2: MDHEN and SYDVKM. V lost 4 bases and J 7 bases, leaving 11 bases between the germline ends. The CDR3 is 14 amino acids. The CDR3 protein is CASSYSGVNSPLHF. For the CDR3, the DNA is TGTGCCAGCAGTTATTCAGGGGTAAATTCACCCCTCCACTTT.

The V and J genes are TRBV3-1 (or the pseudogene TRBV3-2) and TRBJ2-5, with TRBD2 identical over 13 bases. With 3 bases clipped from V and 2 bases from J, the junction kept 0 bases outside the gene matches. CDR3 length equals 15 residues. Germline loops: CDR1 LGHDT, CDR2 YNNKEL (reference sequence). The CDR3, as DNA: TGTGCCAGCAGCCAGGGACTAGCGGGGCAAGAGACCCAGTACTTC. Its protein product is CASSQGLAGQETQYF.

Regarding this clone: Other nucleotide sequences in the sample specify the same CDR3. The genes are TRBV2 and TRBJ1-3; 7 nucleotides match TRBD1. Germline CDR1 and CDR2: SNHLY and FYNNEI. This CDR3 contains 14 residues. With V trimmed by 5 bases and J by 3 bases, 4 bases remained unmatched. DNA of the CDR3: TGTGCCAGCAGTCTTAGACAGGGTGGAAACACCATATATTTT. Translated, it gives CASSLRQGGNTIYF.

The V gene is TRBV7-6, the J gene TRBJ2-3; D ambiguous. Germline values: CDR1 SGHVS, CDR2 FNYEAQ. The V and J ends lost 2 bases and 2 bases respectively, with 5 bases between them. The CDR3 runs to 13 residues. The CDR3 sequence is CASSLTNTDTQYF. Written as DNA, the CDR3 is TGTGCCAGCAGCTTAACTAACACAGATACGCAGTATTTT.

CDR3 region: CASSKEDRGNQPQHF. The CDR3, as DNA: TGTGCCAGCAGCAAAGAGGACAGGGGCAATCAGCCCCAGCATTTT. The chain joins TRBV21-1 to TRBJ1-5; the tabulated D call, TRBD1, remains unverified against the DNA. TRBV21-1 is designated a pseudogene. The CDR3 is 15 residues long.

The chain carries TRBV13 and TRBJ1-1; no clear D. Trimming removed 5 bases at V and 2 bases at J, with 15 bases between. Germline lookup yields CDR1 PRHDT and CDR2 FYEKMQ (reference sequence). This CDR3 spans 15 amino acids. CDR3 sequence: CASSGGLAVNTEAFF. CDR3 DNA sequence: TGTGCCAGCAGCGGTGGACTGGCGGTCAACACTGAAGCTTTCTTT.

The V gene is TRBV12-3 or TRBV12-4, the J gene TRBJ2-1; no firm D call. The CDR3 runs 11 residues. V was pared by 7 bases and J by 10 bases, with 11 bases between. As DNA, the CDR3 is TGTGCCAGCACCTCCGTTGGCGAGCAGTTCTTC. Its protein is CASTSVGEQFF.

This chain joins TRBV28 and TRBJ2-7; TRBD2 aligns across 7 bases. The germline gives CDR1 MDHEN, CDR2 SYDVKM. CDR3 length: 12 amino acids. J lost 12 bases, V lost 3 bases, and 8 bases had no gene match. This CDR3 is CASSFPGRVGYF. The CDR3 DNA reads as TGTGCCAGCAGTTTTCCTGGGAGGGTTGGGTACTTC.

This CDR3 reads CASSFTNYGYTF. The CDR3 DNA sequence: TGTGCCAGCAGCTTTACTAACTATGGCTACACCTTC. The chain recombines TRBV7-9 with TRBJ1-2, with no clear D. V gave up 3 bases and J gave up 0 bases, with 2 bases separating them. Germline values: CDR1 SEHNR, CDR2 FQNEAQ (reference sequence). This CDR3 is 12 amino acids long.

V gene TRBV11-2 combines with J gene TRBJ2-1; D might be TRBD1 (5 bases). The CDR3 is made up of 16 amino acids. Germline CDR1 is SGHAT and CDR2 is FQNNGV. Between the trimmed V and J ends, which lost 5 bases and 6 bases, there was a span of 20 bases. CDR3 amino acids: CASSMPEGQGLNEQFF. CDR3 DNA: TGTGCCAGCAGCATGCCCGAAGGGCAGGGTCTCAATGAGCAGTTCTTC. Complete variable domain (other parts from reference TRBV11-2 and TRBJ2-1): EAGVAQSPRYKIIEKRQSVAFWCNPISGHATLYWYQQILGQGPKLLIQFQNNGVVDDSQLPKDRFSAERLKGVDSTLKIQPAKLEDSAVYLCASSMPEGQGLNEQFFGPGTRLTVL.

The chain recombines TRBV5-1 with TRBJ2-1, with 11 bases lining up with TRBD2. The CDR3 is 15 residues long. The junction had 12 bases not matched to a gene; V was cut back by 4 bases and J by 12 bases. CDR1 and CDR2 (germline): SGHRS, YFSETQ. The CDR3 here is CASSLTSGGASAQFF. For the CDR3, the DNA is TGCGCCAGCAGCCTAACTAGCGGGGGCGCTTCGGCGCAGTTCTTC.

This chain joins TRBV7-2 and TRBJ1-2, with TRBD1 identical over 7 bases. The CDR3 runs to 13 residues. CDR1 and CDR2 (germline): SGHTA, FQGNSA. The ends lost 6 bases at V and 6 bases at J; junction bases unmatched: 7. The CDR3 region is CASSSDRFDGYTF. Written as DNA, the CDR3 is TGTGCCAGCAGTTCGGACAGGTTTGATGGCTACACCTTC.

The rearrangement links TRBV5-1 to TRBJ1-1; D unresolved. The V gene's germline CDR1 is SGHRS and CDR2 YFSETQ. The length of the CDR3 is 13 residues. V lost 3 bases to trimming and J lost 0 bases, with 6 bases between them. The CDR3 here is CASSSQMNTEAFF. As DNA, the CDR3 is TGCGCCAGCAGCTCACAGATGAACACTGAAGCTTTCTTT.

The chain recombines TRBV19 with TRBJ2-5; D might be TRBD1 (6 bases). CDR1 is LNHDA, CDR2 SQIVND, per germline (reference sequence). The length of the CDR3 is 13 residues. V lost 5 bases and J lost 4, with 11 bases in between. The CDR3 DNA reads TGTGCCAGTAGTGAGACAGGACGAGAGACCCAGTACTTC. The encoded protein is CASSETGRETQYF.

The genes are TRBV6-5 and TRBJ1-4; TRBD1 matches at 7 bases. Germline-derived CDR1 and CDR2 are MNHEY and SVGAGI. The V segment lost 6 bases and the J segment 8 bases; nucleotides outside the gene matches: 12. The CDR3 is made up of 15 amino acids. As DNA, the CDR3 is TGTGCCAGCAGCAGGGGGGCCGGGGTTGGAGAAAAACTGTTTTTT. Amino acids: CASSRGAGVGEKLFF.

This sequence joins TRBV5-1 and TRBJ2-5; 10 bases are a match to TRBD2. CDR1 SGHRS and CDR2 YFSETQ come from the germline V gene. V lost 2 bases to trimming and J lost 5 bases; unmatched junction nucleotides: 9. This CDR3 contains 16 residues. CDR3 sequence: CASSFQRGGTGETQYF. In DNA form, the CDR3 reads TGCGCCAGCAGCTTTCAGCGGGGGGGCACAGGGGAGACCCAGTACTTC.

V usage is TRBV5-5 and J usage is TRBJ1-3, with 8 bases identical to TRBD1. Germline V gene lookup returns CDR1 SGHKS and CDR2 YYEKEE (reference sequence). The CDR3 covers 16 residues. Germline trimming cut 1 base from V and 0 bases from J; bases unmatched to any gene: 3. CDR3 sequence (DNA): TGTGCCAGCAGCTTGCTTACAGGGGGCTCTGGAAACACCATATATTTT. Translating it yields CASSLLTGGSGNTIYF.

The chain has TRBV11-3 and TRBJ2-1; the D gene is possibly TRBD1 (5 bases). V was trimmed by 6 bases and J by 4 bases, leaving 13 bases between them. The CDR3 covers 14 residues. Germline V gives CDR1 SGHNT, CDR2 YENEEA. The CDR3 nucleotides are TGTGCCAGCAGTTCCACAGGACCTTACAATGAGCAGTTCTTC. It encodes CASSSTGPYNEQFF.